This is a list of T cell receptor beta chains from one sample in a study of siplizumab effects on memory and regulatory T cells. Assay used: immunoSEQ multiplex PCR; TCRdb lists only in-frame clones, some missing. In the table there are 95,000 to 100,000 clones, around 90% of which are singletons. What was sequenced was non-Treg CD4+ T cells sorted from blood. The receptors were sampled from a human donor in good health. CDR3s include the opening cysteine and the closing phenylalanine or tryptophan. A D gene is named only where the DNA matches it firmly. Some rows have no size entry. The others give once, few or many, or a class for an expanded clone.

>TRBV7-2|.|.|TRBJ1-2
CASSPGFGYGYTF
TGTGCCAGCAGCCCAGGGTTCGGCTATGGCTACACCTTC
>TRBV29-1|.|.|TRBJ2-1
CSVKKITGEFNEQFF
TGCAGCGTCAAAAAGATTACCGGGGAGTTCAATGAGCAGTTCTTC
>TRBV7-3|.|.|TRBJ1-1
CASSLGQNTEAFF
TGTGCCAGCAGCTTAGGACAGAACACTGAAGCTTTCTTT
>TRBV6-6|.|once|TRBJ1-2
CASSYAGQNYGYTF
TGTGCCAGCAGTTATGCGGGACAAAACTATGGCTACACCTTC
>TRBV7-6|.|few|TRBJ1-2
CASSSAGANYGYTF
TGTGCCAGCAGCTCCGCGGGAGCTAACTATGGCTACACCTTC
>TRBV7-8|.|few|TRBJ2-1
CASSLVRVYNEQFF
TGTGCCAGCAGCTTAGTAAGGGTCTACAATGAGCAGTTCTTC
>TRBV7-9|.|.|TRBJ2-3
CASSSQTDTQYF
TGTGCCAGCAGCTCCCAGACGGATACGCAGTATTTT
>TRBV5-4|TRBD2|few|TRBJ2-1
CASSFAGGEYNEQFF
TGTGCCAGCAGCTTCGCGGGAGGAGAATACAATGAGCAGTTCTTC
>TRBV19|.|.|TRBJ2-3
CASSMKASTDTQYF
TGTGCCAGTAGTATGAAGGCTAGCACAGATACGCAGTATTTT
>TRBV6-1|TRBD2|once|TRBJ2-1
CASRSSGSGNEQFF
TGTGCCAGCAGGTCTAGCGGGAGTGGCAATGAGCAGTTCTTC
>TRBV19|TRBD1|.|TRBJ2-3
CASSIGGTGTDTQYF
TGTGCCAGTAGTATAGGGGGGACAGGGACAGATACGCAGTATTTT
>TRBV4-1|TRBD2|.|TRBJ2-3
CASSRYGLAGGTDTQYF
TGCGCCAGCAGCCGATACGGACTAGCGGGAGGGACAGATACGCAGTATTTT
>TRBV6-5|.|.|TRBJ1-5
CASSRIPNQPQHF
TGTGCCAGCAGCCGCATCCCAAATCAGCCCCAGCATTTT
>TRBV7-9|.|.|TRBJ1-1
CASSSRLNTEAFF
TGTGCCAGCAGCTCCAGGTTGAACACTGAAGCTTTCTTT
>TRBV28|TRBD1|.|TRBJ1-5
CASSGTGAHNQPQHF
TGTGCCAGCAGCGGTACAGGGGCCCACAATCAGCCCCAGCATTTT
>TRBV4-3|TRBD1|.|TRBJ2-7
CASSHTGTGSGEQYF
TGCGCCAGCAGCCATACCGGGACAGGTTCGGGGGAGCAGTACTTC
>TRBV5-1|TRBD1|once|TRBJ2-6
CASSLAGQYSGANVLTF
TGCGCCAGCAGCTTGGCGGGACAGTACTCTGGGGCCAACGTCCTGACTTTC
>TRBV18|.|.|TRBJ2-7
CASSRDGSYEQYF
TGTGCCAGCTCACGCGATGGATCCTACGAGCAGTACTTC
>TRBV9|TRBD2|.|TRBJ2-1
CASGPGLHYNEQFF
TGTGCCAGCGGACCGGGACTACACTACAATGAGCAGTTCTTC
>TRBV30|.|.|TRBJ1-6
CAWSAGRNSPLHF
TGTGCCTGGAGTGCCGGCAGGAATTCACCCCTCCACTTT
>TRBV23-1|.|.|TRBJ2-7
CASSQSRRGAFYEQYF
TGCGCCAGCAGTCAATCCCGCAGGGGGGCCTTCTACGAGCAGTACTTC
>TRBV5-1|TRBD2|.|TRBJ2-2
CASTLRSGSGTGELFF
TGCGCCAGCACGCTGCGTAGCGGGAGTGGGACCGGGGAGCTGTTTTTT
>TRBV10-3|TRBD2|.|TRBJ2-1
CAISESHTSGSDEQFF
TGTGCCATCAGTGAGTCCCACACTAGCGGGAGCGATGAGCAGTTCTTC
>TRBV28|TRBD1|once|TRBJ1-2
CASSPGGAEALNGYTF
TGTGCCAGCAGTCCAGGGGGCGCTGAAGCGTTAAATGGCTACACCTTC
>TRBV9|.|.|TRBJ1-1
CASSRTLGASNTEAFF
TGTGCCAGCAGCCGAACGTTGGGGGCTTCGAACACTGAAGCTTTCTTT
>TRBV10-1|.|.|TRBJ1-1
CASSQAGKGTEAFF
TGCGCCAGCAGCCAGGCCGGGAAAGGCACTGAAGCTTTCTTT
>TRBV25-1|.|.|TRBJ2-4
CASSEYSGVLAKNIQYF
TGTGCCAGCAGTGAATACTCCGGAGTCTTAGCCAAAAACATTCAGTACTTC
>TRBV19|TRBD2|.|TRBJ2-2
CASRTGTSRAGELFF
TGTGCCAGTAGAACCGGGACTAGCAGGGCCGGGGAGCTGTTTTTT
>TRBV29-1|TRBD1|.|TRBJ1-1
CSFYGTGSLNTEAFF
TGCAGCTTTTATGGGACAGGGTCGTTGAACACTGAAGCTTTCTTT
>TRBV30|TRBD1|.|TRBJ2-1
CAWSVGTVSYNEQFF
TGTGCCTGGAGTGTAGGGACAGTATCCTACAATGAGCAGTTCTTC
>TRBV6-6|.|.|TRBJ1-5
CASGSLEYNQPQHF
TGTGCCAGCGGATCCCTTGAATACAATCAGCCCCAGCATTTT
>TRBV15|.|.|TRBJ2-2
CATSRVLRNTGELFF
TGTGCCACCAGCAGAGTACTCAGAAACACCGGGGAGCTGTTTTTT